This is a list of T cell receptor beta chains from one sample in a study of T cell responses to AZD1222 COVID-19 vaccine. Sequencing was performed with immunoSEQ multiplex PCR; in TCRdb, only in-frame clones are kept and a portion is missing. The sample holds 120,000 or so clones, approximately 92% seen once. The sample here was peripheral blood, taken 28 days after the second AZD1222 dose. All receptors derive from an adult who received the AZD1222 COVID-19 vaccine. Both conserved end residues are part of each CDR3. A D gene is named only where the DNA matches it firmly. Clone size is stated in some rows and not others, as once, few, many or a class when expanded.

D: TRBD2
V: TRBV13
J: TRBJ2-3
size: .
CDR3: CASSFRASGVTSTDTQYF
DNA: TGTGCCAGCAGCTTTCGGGCTAGCGGGGTTACTAGCACAGATACGCAGTATTTT

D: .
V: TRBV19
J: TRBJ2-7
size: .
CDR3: CASPPSYEQYF
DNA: TGTGCCAGTCCACCCAGCTACGAGCAGTACTTC

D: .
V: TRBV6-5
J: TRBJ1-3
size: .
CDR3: CASARDTNGNTIYF
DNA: TGTGCCTCCGCGCGGGACACAAATGGAAACACCATATATTTT

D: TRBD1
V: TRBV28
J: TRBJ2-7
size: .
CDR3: CASSSPGTASYEQYF
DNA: TGTGCCAGCAGTTCACCCGGGACAGCGTCCTACGAGCAGTACTTC

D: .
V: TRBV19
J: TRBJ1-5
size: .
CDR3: CASKEGDGPRSGQPQHF
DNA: TGTGCCTCAAAAGAGGGGGACGGACCTCGATCGGGTCAGCCCCAGCATTTT

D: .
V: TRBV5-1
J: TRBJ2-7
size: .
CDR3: CASSLANYEQYF
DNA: TGCGCCAGCAGCTTGGCCAACTACGAGCAGTACTTC

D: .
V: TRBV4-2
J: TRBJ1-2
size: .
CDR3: CASSQGDRQGAGYGYTF
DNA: TGTGCCAGCAGCCAGGGGGACCGCCAGGGCGCAGGCTATGGCTACACCTTC

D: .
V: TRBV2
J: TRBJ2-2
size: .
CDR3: CASTLIGAGELFF
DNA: TGTGCCAGCACTTTAATCGGGGCCGGGGAGCTGTTTTTT

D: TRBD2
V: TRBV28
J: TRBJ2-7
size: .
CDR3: CASSPSSGGTYEQYF
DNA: TGTGCCAGCAGTCCTTCTAGCGGGGGAACCTACGAGCAGTACTTC

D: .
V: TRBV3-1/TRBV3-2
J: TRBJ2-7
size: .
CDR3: CASSQDLVEQYF
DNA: TGTGCCAGCAGCCAAGATTTGGTCGAGCAGTACTTC

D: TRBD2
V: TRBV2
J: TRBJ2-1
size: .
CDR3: CATTAGGYNEQFF
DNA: TGTGCCACGACGGCGGGGGGATACAATGAGCAGTTCTTC

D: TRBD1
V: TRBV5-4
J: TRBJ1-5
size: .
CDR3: CASSQGQDSNQPQHF
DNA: TGTGCCAGCAGCCAGGGACAGGATAGCAATCAGCCCCAGCATTTT

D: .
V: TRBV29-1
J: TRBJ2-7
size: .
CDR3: CSVEEGGYEQYF
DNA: TGCAGCGTTGAAGAGGGGGGCTACGAGCAGTACTTC

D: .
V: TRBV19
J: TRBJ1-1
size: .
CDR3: CASSISGGNTEAFF
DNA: TGTGCCAGTAGTATCTCGGGGGGGAACACTGAAGCTTTCTTT

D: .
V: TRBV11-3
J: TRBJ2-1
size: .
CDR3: CASSPGVRKHNEQFF
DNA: TGTGCCAGCAGCCCAGGTGTCCGGAAGCACAATGAGCAGTTCTTC

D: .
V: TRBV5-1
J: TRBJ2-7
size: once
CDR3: CASSFGEGVAYEQYF
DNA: TGCGCCAGCAGCTTTGGAGAGGGGGTAGCCTACGAGCAGTACTTC

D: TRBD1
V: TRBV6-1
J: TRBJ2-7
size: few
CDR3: CASSEFGTGASYEQYF
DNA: TGTGCCAGCAGTGAATTCGGGACAGGGGCATCCTACGAGCAGTACTTC

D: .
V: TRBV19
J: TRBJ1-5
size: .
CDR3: CASSMGGPGPQHF
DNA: TGTGCCAGTAGTATGGGGGGCCCCGGGCCCCAGCATTTT

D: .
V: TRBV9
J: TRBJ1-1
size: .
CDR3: CASSVEGRGNTEAFF
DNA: TGTGCCAGCAGCGTAGAGGGGCGTGGGAACACTGAAGCTTTCTTT

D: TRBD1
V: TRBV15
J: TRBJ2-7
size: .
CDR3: CATSSLTGDSTYEQYF
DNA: TGTGCCACCAGCTCCCTTACCGGGGACAGCACCTACGAGCAGTACTTC

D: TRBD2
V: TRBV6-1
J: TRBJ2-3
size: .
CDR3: CASSGLTSVYTDTQYF
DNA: TGTGCCAGCAGTGGATTGACTAGCGTATACACAGATACGCAGTATTTT

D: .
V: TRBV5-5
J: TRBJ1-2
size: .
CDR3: CASSLRGGYGYTF
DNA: TGTGCCAGCAGCTTAAGGGGCGGTTATGGCTACACCTTC

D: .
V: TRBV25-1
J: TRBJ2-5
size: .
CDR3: CASSVGHWETQYF
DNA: TGTGCCAGCAGTGTGGGTCATTGGGAGACCCAGTACTTC

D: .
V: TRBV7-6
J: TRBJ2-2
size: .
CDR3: CASSPSGGSNTGELFF
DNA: TGTGCCAGCAGCCCAAGTGGCGGGTCGAACACCGGGGAGCTGTTTTTT

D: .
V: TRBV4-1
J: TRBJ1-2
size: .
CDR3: CASSQVEGDYGYTF
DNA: TGCGCCAGCAGCCAAGTGGAAGGGGACTATGGCTACACCTTC

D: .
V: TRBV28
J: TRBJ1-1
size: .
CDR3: CASSSGGGYTEAFF
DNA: TGTGCCAGCAGTTCCGGCGGGGGCTACACTGAAGCTTTCTTT

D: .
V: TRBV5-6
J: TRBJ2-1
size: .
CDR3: CASSLPDLKGGFF
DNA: TGTGCCAGCAGCTTGCCTGACTTAAAGGGCGGGTTCTTC

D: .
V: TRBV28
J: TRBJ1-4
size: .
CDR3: CASSNFEGTREKLFF
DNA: TGTGCCAGCAGCAACTTCGAGGGAACACGCGAAAAACTGTTTTTT

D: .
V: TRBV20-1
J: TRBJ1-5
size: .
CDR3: CSVSHLPQHF
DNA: TGCAGTGTCAGCCATCTGCCCCAGCATTTT

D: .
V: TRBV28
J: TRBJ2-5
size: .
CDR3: CASSPTRAGPVYF
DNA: TGTGCCAGCAGTCCCACCCGGGCGGGGCCGGTGTACTTC

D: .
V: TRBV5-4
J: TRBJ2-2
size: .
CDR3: CASSSGIRQNTGELFF
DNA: TGTGCCAGCAGCTCCGGAATTAGGCAGAACACCGGGGAGCTGTTTTTT

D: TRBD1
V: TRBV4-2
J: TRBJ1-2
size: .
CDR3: CASSHPDRDLYGYTF
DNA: TGTGCCAGCAGCCACCCGGACAGGGACTTATATGGCTACACCTTC

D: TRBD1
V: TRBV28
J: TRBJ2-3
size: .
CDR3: CASRSGTGGTDTQYF
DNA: TGTGCCAGCAGGTCCGGGACAGGGGGCACAGATACGCAGTATTTT

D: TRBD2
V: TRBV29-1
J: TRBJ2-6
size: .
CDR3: CSVQKTGGGLGANVLTF
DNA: TGCAGCGTTCAAAAGACCGGGGGAGGGCTTGGGGCCAACGTCCTGACTTTC

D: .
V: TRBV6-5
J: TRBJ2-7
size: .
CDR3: CASSYSVEQYF
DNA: TGTGCCAGCAGTTACTCAGTCGAGCAGTACTTC

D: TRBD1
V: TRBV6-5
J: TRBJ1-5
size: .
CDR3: CASKTDRSHNQPQHF
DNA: TGTGCCAGCAAAACGGACAGGTCCCACAATCAGCCCCAGCATTTT

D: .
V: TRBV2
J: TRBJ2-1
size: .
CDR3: CASSEASRGSEQFF
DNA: TGTGCCAGCAGTGAAGCGTCGAGGGGGAGCGAGCAGTTCTTC

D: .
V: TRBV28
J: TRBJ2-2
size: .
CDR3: CASSLGGGNTGELFF
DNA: TGTGCCAGCAGTTTGGGCGGAGGGAACACCGGGGAGCTGTTTTTT

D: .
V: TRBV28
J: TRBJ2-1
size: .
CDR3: CASSFVGVSENEQFF
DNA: TGTGCCAGCAGTTTTGTGGGAGTTTCTGAGAATGAGCAGTTCTTC

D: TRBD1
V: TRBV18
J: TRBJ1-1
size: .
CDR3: CASSPSRDRVSEAFF
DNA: TGTGCCAGCTCACCTTCCCGGGACAGGGTATCTGAAGCTTTCTTT

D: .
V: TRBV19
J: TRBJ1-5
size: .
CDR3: CASSIVGARSNQPQHF
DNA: TGTGCCAGTAGTATAGTCGGGGCTCGGAGCAATCAGCCCCAGCATTTT

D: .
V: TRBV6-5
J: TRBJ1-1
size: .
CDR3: CASSPTENTEAFF
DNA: TGTGCCAGCAGCCCGACAGAGAACACTGAAGCTTTCTTT

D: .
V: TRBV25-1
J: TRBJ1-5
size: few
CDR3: CASRGLGNQPQHF
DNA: TGTGCCAGCAGAGGACTGGGCAATCAGCCCCAGCATTTT

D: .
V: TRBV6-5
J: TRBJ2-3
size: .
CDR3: CASRYSQMPDTQYF
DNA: TGTGCCAGCAGGTACAGTCAGATGCCAGATACGCAGTATTTT